This is a list of T cell receptor beta chains from one sample in a study of T cell repertoires in cytomegalovirus infection. TCRdb itself ran the reads through MiXCR, one entry per CDR3 protein. The sample has some 500,000 distinct CDR3 sequences; roughly a third are singletons. Antigens for these TCRs are unknown. Source: cultured PBMCs, taken from culture after CMV antigen stimulation. The source of these receptors is a human donor in good health (CMV status not recorded). Some clones in this sample may be carry-over from other donors' samples. Both conserved end residues are part of each CDR3. Fields, in order: D gene, clone size, V gene, J gene, CDR3 protein, CDR3 DNA. A D gene is named only where the DNA matches it firmly. Clone size is stated in some rows and not others, as once, few, many or a class when expanded.

NA	many	TRBV11-2	TRBJ2-1	CASSTYLGRMNEQFF	TGTGCCAGCAGCACCTATCTCGGGAGAATGAATGAGCAGTTCTTC
NA	few	TRBV24-1	TRBJ1-2	CATSGSSAEANYGYTF	TGTGCCACCAGTGGGTCATCGGCAGAGGCTAACTATGGCTACACCTTC
NA	once	TRBV29-1	TRBJ2-5	CSVPRTFQETQYF	TGCAGCGTTCCGAGGACCTTCCAAGAGACCCAGTACTTC
NA	NA	TRBV2	TRBJ2-7	CASLDYEQYF	TGTGCCAGCCTGGACTACGAGCAGTACTTC
NA	NA	TRBV6-2/TRBV6-3	TRBJ1-5	CAIAGNQPQHF	TGTGCCATTGCGGGGAATCAGCCCCAGCATTTT
NA	NA	TRBV19	TRBJ1-4	CASRNIATNEKLFF	TGTGCCAGTAGGAACATTGCAACTAATGAAAAACTGTTTTTT
NA	few	TRBV10-3	TRBJ2-3	CAISDTRSGQGGRKQYF	TGTGCCATCAGTGACACTCGCTCGGGGCAGGGTGGGAGGAAGCAGTATTTT
TRBD2	NA	TRBV7-3	TRBJ2-1	CASGHSGLAGDRDSYNEQFF	TGTGCCAGCGGCCACTCCGGACTAGCGGGAGATAGGGACTCCTACAATGAGCAGTTCTTC
TRBD1	NA	TRBV20-1	TRBJ2-1	CSARDWGTGRYNEQFF	TGCAGTGCTAGAGATTGGGGGACAGGGAGATACAATGAGCAGTTCTTC
NA	NA	TRBV4-1	TRBJ2-1	CASSQVGRKYNEQFF	TGCGCCAGCAGCCAAGTTGGACGGAAATACAATGAGCAGTTCTTC